Listed below are T cell receptor beta chains from one sample, sequenced in a study of blood T cell repertoires in COVID-19. Sequencing was performed with immunoSEQ multiplex PCR; in TCRdb, only in-frame clones are kept and a portion is missing. This sample has 170,000 or so clones; about 90% occur once, and the top ten carry 7%. Sequencing was carried out using PBMCs or T cells enriched from blood (not recorded which). These receptors originate from a woman between 50 and 59 years old who had recovered from COVID-19. Each CDR3 is given with its conserved first and last residue. The D gene is left open where the match is weak. Some rows mark clone size as missing; the rest say once, few, many or name a class of expanded clone.

length: 15; D: NA; J: TRBJ2-5; V: TRBV28; size: NA; DNA: TGTGCCAGCAGGGAGCAGGGTTGGTACCAAGAGACCCAGTACTTC; CDR3: CASREQGWYQETQYF
length: 17; D: TRBD1; J: TRBJ2-7; V: TRBV3-1/TRBV3-2; size: NA; DNA: TGTGCCAGCAGCCAAGATAATAGGGGACAGGACTCCTACGAGCAGTACTTC; CDR3: CASSQDNRGQDSYEQYF
length: 16; D: TRBD2; J: TRBJ2-5; V: TRBV7-6; size: NA; DNA: TGTGCCAGCAGCTTAGGACTAGCGGGAGGGCGAGAGACCCAGTACTTC; CDR3: CASSLGLAGGRETQYF
length: 16; D: TRBD1; J: TRBJ2-3; V: TRBV5-5; size: NA; DNA: TGTGCCAGCAGCTTGGGGGACAGGCGGTCCTCAGATACGCAGTATTTT; CDR3: CASSLGDRRSSDTQYF
length: 15; D: TRBD1; J: TRBJ1-5; V: TRBV4-3; size: NA; DNA: TGCGCCAGCAGCCAAGAGACAGGGGAAGGGCAGCCCCAGCATTTT; CDR3: CASSQETGEGQPQHF
length: 18; D: TRBD2; J: TRBJ2-3; V: TRBV3-1/TRBV3-2; size: once; DNA: TGTGCCAGCAGCCAACCCACCGGACTAGCGGGACGCACAGATACGCAGTATTTT; CDR3: CASSQPTGLAGRTDTQYF
length: 16; D: NA; J: TRBJ1-6; V: TRBV7-9; size: NA; DNA: TGTGCCAGCAGCGGAGGGATGAGCTCCTATAATTCACCCCTCCACTTT; CDR3: CASSGGMSSYNSPLHF
length: 15; D: TRBD1; J: TRBJ2-7; V: TRBV27; size: NA; DNA: TGTGCCAGCAGTTTAGTCAAGACAGGGCACTACGAGCAGTACTTC; CDR3: CASSLVKTGHYEQYF
length: 14; D: NA; J: TRBJ1-1; V: TRBV3-1/TRBV3-2; size: NA; DNA: TGTGCCAGCAGCCAAGATCCAGGGGACACTGAAGCTTTCTTT; CDR3: CASSQDPGDTEAFF
length: 14; D: NA; J: TRBJ1-2; V: TRBV18; size: NA; DNA: TGTGCCAGCTCACCATACGCAGCTAACTATGGCTACACCTTC; CDR3: CASSPYAANYGYTF
length: 18; D: NA; J: TRBJ1-1; V: TRBV19; size: NA; DNA: TGTGCCAGTAGTACCCCATGGGGGAGGGGGAACCTGAACACTGAAGCTTTCTTT; CDR3: CASSTPWGRGNLNTEAFF
length: 14; D: TRBD1; J: TRBJ1-1; V: TRBV6-5; size: NA; DNA: TGTGCCAGCATCAAGAACAGGGGAGACACTGAAGCTTTCTTT; CDR3: CASIKNRGDTEAFF
length: 14; D: NA; J: TRBJ1-5; V: TRBV28; size: NA; DNA: TGTGCCAGCAGGCCGCCCGGGGACAATCAGCCCCAGCATTTT; CDR3: CASRPPGDNQPQHF
length: 13; D: NA; J: TRBJ1-5; V: TRBV28; size: NA; DNA: TGTGCCAGCAGGTCCAGTTTCAATCAGCCCCAGCATTTT; CDR3: CASRSSFNQPQHF
length: 13; D: NA; J: TRBJ1-2; V: TRBV5-4; size: NA; DNA: TGTGCCAGCCGCAGTAGGGGGGGCTATGGCTACACCTTC; CDR3: CASRSRGGYGYTF
length: 15; D: TRBD2; J: TRBJ2-1; V: TRBV7-3; size: NA; DNA: TGTGCCAGCAGCTTAGTCCTAGCGGGTGGCAATGAGCAGTTCTTC; CDR3: CASSLVLAGGNEQFF
length: 14; D: NA; J: TRBJ2-1; V: TRBV10-3; size: NA; DNA: TGTGCCATCAGTGAGCCGACTAGGGGCAATGAGCAGTTCTTC; CDR3: CAISEPTRGNEQFF
length: 14; D: TRBD1; J: TRBJ2-3; V: TRBV6-2/TRBV6-3; size: NA; DNA: TGTGCCAGCAGTTACCTGACAGGGGCAGATACGCAGTATTTT; CDR3: CASSYLTGADTQYF
length: 12; D: TRBD1; J: TRBJ1-2; V: TRBV7-9; size: few; DNA: TGTGCCAGCAGAGGGACAGGATACGGCTACACCTTC; CDR3: CASRGTGYGYTF
length: 13; D: NA; J: TRBJ2-7; V: TRBV29-1; size: NA; DNA: TGCAGCGTTTTAGAGGGCCTGTCCTACGAGCAGTACTTC; CDR3: CSVLEGLSYEQYF
length: 16; D: TRBD2; J: TRBJ2-1; V: TRBV4-2; size: NA; DNA: TGTGCCAGCAGCCCGCGGGGACTAGCGGGAGACAATGAGCAGTTCTTC; CDR3: CASSPRGLAGDNEQFF
length: 18; D: NA; J: TRBJ1-4; V: TRBV7-9; size: NA; DNA: TGTGCCAGCAGCCTCTACGGTGGCAGTGGGCATAAGAATGAAAAACTGTTTTTT; CDR3: CASSLYGGSGHKNEKLFF
length: 13; D: NA; J: TRBJ2-2; V: TRBV11-2; size: NA; DNA: TGTGCCAGCAGCTTATTCCGCACCGGGGAGCTGTTTTTT; CDR3: CASSLFRTGELFF
length: 15; D: TRBD1; J: TRBJ2-7; V: TRBV6-1; size: NA; DNA: TGTGCCAGCAGCCGACAGGGACGGAGCTCCTACGAGCAGTACTTC; CDR3: CASSRQGRSSYEQYF
length: 15; D: NA; J: TRBJ1-6; V: TRBV27; size: NA; DNA: TGTGCCAGCAGTTTATCGGTGCAGGGAAATTCACCCCTCCACTTT; CDR3: CASSLSVQGNSPLHF
length: 17; D: TRBD2; J: TRBJ2-3; V: TRBV7-9; size: NA; DNA: TGTGCCAGCAGCTTAGCGGAGACTAGCGGAGCCACAGATACGCAGTATTTT; CDR3: CASSLAETSGATDTQYF
length: 14; D: NA; J: TRBJ2-7; V: TRBV6-1; size: NA; DNA: TGTGCCAGCAGTGACGGCAGGGTCGTGGACGAGCAGTACTTC; CDR3: CASSDGRVVDEQYF
length: 15; D: NA; J: TRBJ2-2; V: TRBV2; size: NA; DNA: TGTGCCAGCTTAGGGGCCCCCCGGGCCACCGGGGAGCTGTTTTTT; CDR3: CASLGAPRATGELFF
length: 17; D: NA; J: TRBJ1-1; V: TRBV18; size: NA; DNA: TGTGCCAGCTCACCGGGCCTTATCAGTTGGGGGGGCACTGAAGCTTTCTTT; CDR3: CASSPGLISWGGTEAFF
length: 14; D: TRBD2; J: TRBJ2-1; V: TRBV19; size: NA; DNA: TGTGCCATCGGACTAGCGGGGTCCTACAATGAGCAGTTCTTC; CDR3: CAIGLAGSYNEQFF
length: 13; D: NA; J: TRBJ2-3; V: TRBV28; size: NA; DNA: TGTGCCAGCCTGGGGGCCAACACAGATACGCAGTATTTT; CDR3: CASLGANTDTQYF